Presented here are 21 T cell receptor beta chains from one specimen sequenced in a study of shared clonotypes between healthy human individuals. Only in-frame clones appear in the TCRdb table, and some are missing; sequencing was by immunoSEQ multiplex PCR. The sample consists of a few million clones, just under 95% of them appearing once. The source material was naive CD4+ T cells from PBMCs. Subset defined: CD45RA+ positively selected. Every receptor here comes from a man aged 18 to 30 in good health. Some clones in this sample may be carry-over from other donors' samples.

This chain uses TRBV19 with TRBJ1-1; D unresolved. Trimming stripped 4 bases from V and 5 bases from J, with 14 bases between. The CDR3 length is 14 residues. Germline assignment: CDR1 LNHDA and CDR2 SQIVND (reference sequence). The CDR3 region is CASSTQRPATEAFF. The CDR3 DNA reads as TGTGCCAGTAGTACACAGAGACCTGCGACTGAAGCTTTCTTT.

V gene TRBV21-1 combines with J gene TRBJ2-7; the tabulated D call, TRBD1, remains unverified against the DNA. TRBV21-1 constitutes a pseudogene. The CDR3 loop spans 15 amino acids. CDR3 in amino acids: CASSKGGDRSAEQYF. Written as DNA, the CDR3 is TGTGCCAGCAGCAAAGGGGGGGACAGGTCCGCGGAGCAGTACTTC.

With regard to this clone: Other DNA sequences in this sample translate to the same CDR3. The chain has TRBV27 and TRBJ2-7; D is uncertain. V was pared by 9 bases and J by 0 bases, with 15 bases between. Germline V lookup: CDR1 MNHEY, CDR2 SMNVEV (reference sequence). This CDR3 is 14 amino acids long. CDR3 sequence (DNA): TGTGCCAGTAGAACCTTAGGCGGCTCCTACGAGCAGTACTTC. As protein: CASRTLGGSYEQYF.

V usage is TRBV6-5 and J usage is TRBJ1-3; no definite D call. The CDR3 consists of 15 residues. Germline V gene lookup returns CDR1 MNHEY and CDR2 SVGAGI. V was cut by 6 bases and J by 0 bases, with 12 bases left in between. The CDR3 DNA reads as TGTGCCAGCAGGAGAGGTGGACTCTCTGGAAACACCATATATTTT. This translates into CASRRGGLSGNTIYF.

This clone showed up just a few times. The V and J genes are TRBV7-2 and TRBJ2-7; D not certain. CDR3 size: 12 residues. V gave up 4 bases and J gave up 5 bases, with 9 bases separating them. Germline CDR1 is SGHTA and CDR2 is FQGNSA. The CDR3: CASSSYVHEQYF. The CDR3 DNA reads as TGTGCCAGCAGCTCCTATGTCCACGAGCAGTACTTC. Combining the CDR3 with reference TRBV7-2 and TRBJ2-7 gives the whole variable domain GAGVSQSPSNKVTEKGKDVELRCDPISGHTALYWYRQSLGQGLEFLIYFQGNSAPDKSGLPSDRFSAERTGGSVSTLTIQRTQQEDSAVYLCASSSYVHEQYFGPGTRLTVT.

The chain has TRBV10-2 and TRBJ2-2, with D perhaps matching TRBD2 (6 bases). The germline V gene encodes CDR1 WSHSY and CDR2 SAAADI. CDR3 length: 15 amino acids. Deletions cut 4 bases from V and 2 bases from J, with 11 bases between. CDR3 in amino acids: CASSGGLLNTGELFF. CDR3 nucleotide sequence: TGCGCCAGCAGTGGGGGACTTTTAAACACCGGGGAGCTGTTTTTT.

The chain carries TRBV6-6 and TRBJ2-1; D is tentatively TRBD1 or TRBD2 (5 bases each). The germline V gene encodes CDR1 MNHNY and CDR2 SVGAGI (reference sequence). V was clipped by 4 bases and J by 8 bases, with 15 bases between them. This CDR3 comprises 14 residues. The DNA of the CDR3 is TGTGCCAGCAGTTGGACATCCAACGGGGATGAGCAGTTCTTC. Translating it yields CASSWTSNGDEQFF.

The rearrangement links TRBV5-5 to TRBJ2-2; 10 bases are shared with TRBD1. This CDR3 region has 15 residues. The V segment lost 4 bases and the J segment 6 bases; nucleotides outside the gene matches: 6. Germline CDR1 is SGHKS and CDR2 is YYEKEE (reference sequence). CDR3 protein: CASSIPGTGAGELFF. DNA for the CDR3: TGTGCCAGCAGCATCCCTGGGACAGGGGCCGGGGAGCTGTTTTTT.

This rearrangement joins TRBV6-6 to TRBJ1-2, with D unresolved. Germline CDR1 is MNHNY and CDR2 is SVGAGI (reference sequence). This CDR3 is 12 amino acids long. V lost 5 bases, J lost 5 bases, and 9 bases lay in between. Written as DNA, the CDR3 is TGTGCCAGCAGTACCTCAGAGTATGGCTACACCTTC. Protein sequence: CASSTSEYGYTF.

The chain has TRBV28 and TRBJ2-7, with D tentatively TRBD2 (6 bases). CDR1 MDHEN and CDR2 SYDVKM come from the germline V gene. V lost 5 bases to trimming and J lost 3 bases, with 14 bases between them. This CDR3 is 14 amino acids long. The CDR3 protein is CASSVDAGLYEQYF. CDR3 coding DNA: TGTGCCAGCAGTGTCGACGCGGGACTCTACGAGCAGTACTTC.

The V gene is TRBV28, the J gene TRBJ2-1; 7 bases map to TRBD2. CDR1 is MDHEN and CDR2 is SYDVKM in the germline V gene. V lost 10 bases and J lost 2; bases outside the gene matches: 2. CDR3 length: 12 amino acids. In DNA, the CDR3 is TGTGCCATCGGGACTACCTACAATGAGCAGTTCTTC. Amino acids: CAIGTTYNEQFF.

This rearrangement joins TRBV28 to TRBJ2-4; TRBD2 is a possible D gene (5 bases). This CDR3 region has 17 residues. The V gene's germline CDR1 is MDHEN and CDR2 SYDVKM. Trimming removed 2 bases from V and 0 bases from J, with 14 bases in between. The CDR3 spells CASSLTSGSRAKNIQYF. As DNA, the CDR3 is TGTGCCAGCAGTTTAACCAGCGGTTCGCGAGCCAAAAACATTCAGTACTTC.

The table lists this clone with a count of one. Other nucleotide sequences in the sample specify the same CDR3. J is TRBJ2-7 and V is TRBV5-1, with 10 nucleotides matching TRBD1. The CDR3 runs 14 residues. Germline V gives CDR1 SGHRS, CDR2 YFSETQ. With 0 bases clipped from V and 5 bases from J, the junction kept 2 bases outside the gene matches. The CDR3: CASSLGQGANEQYF. In nucleotides, the CDR3 is TGCGCCAGCAGCTTGGGACAGGGGGCTAACGAGCAGTACTTC.

Details on this clone: The junction and the germline gene differ at one end; a read error may be behind it. The CDR3 bases are TGCGCCAGCAGCCAAGAGACCACCAGCGGGAGCATAGATACGCAGTATTTT. Protein sequence: CASSQETTSGSIDTQYF. The chain recombines TRBV4-3 with TRBJ2-3; TRBD2 agrees at 8 bases. This CDR3 comprises 17 residues. Germline lookup yields CDR1 LGHNA and CDR2 YSLEER.

The J gene is TRBJ2-7, the V gene TRBV7-2; no reliable D call. This CDR3 is 15 amino acids long. V was pared by 1 base and J by 3 bases, with 13 bases between. CDR1 is SGHTA and CDR2 is FQGNSA in the germline V gene. CDR3 nucleotides: TGTGCCAGCAGCTTAGAGGCGCGATACTACTACGAGCAGTACTTC. Residues: CASSLEARYYYEQYF.

This clone was seen a single time. The chain links TRBV28 to TRBJ1-2; D call uncertain. The CDR3 runs 11 residues. V lost 2 bases and J 7 bases, leaving 5 bases between the germline ends. Germline CDR1 is MDHEN and CDR2 is SYDVKM. CDR3 protein: CASSLRFGYTF. Here the CDR3 DNA reads TGTGCCAGCAGTTTAAGATTTGGCTACACCTTC.

The rearrangement uses TRBV25-1 and TRBJ2-1; TRBD2 aligns across 10 bases. Germline V gene sequence: CDR1 MGHDK, CDR2 SYGVNS. The V gene end was trimmed by 6 bases and the J gene end by 3 bases; junction bases not matched to a gene: 8. The CDR3 extends over 16 amino acids. CDR3 in amino acids: CASRNSAGGRYNEQFF. In DNA form, the CDR3 reads TGTGCCAGCAGAAACTCAGCGGGAGGGCGCTACAATGAGCAGTTCTTC.

This chain links TRBV7-8 with TRBJ1-2; 7 bases align to TRBD1. CDR3 length equals 12 residues. J was trimmed by 10 bases and V by 0 bases; bases with no gene match: 2. Germline V gene lookup returns CDR1 SGHVS and CDR2 FQNEAQ. CDR3 sequence (DNA): TGTGCCAGCAGCTTAGCTGGGACAGTCTACACCTTC. Its protein is CASSLAGTVYTF.

The V gene is TRBV30, the J gene TRBJ2-7, with D maybe TRBD2 (6 bases). This CDR3 is 14 amino acids long. Trimming shortened V by 1 base and J by 0 bases, and 10 bases separated the two germline ends. Germline V CDR1 and CDR2: GTSNPN, SVGIG (reference sequence). CDR3 loop: CAWSEERVSYEQYF. The CDR3 DNA follows: TGTGCCTGGAGTGAGGAGCGGGTCTCCTACGAGCAGTACTTC.

This clone was detected a few times. This chain links TRBV7-9 with TRBJ1-5; D is undetermined. CDR1 and CDR2 (germline): SEHNR, FQNEAQ (reference sequence). The CDR3 is 15 residues long. The V gene lost 1 base and the J gene lost 6 bases, with 13 bases spanning the gap. Written as DNA, the CDR3 is TGTGCCAGCAGCTTAGACGGCGCGGGCGGTCAGCCCCAGCATTTT. Its protein product is CASSLDGAGGQPQHF.

The chain carries TRBV7-2 and TRBJ2-7, with D possibly TRBD2 on 7 matching bases. Trimming took 5 bases from V and 0 from J, leaving 17 bases between them. The CDR3 is made up of 16 amino acids. CDR1 SGHTA and CDR2 FQGNSA come from the germline V gene. CDR3 nucleotides: TGTGCCAGCAGCCGAAGGGGGGGGTATAGCTCCTACGAGCAGTACTTC. Its protein product is CASSRRGGYSSYEQYF.